This TCR beta chain was recorded in a study of cytomegalovirus exposure and HLA in healthy donors (dated by TCRdb to 2017 to 2019). A note on the overall study: The 650 to 750 repertoires of the first cohort and the 95 to 150 validation repertoires were produced on the same platform, according to a later analysis. High-throughput TCR immunosequencing, statistical association of individual TCRs with disease status, and machine learning were combined to predict cytomegalovirus infection status. The study aimed to test whether cataloging public T cell receptors could reveal signatures of past pathogen exposure. Besides the first cohort of roughly 700 subjects, a separate validation cohort made up of roughly 120 different subjects was used.

The receptor library was made with the immunoSEQ multiplex PCR assay. The original pipeline was this. A statistical classification framework was built to diagnose cytomegalovirus status from the catalog of TCR beta chain sequences. The table comes from immuneACCESS by way of TCRdb, which keeps in-frame sequences with V and J called. Part of the clones is missing from these tables; in studies checked, under half for an unresolved V gene and the rest for unknown reasons. V and J calls and clone size are given by that table; D and trimming were obtained from the DNA. Recorded for this sample are 250,000 to 350,000 clones; around 90% of them occurred a single time. The ten largest clones represent over 1% of the sample. As regards this clone: This clone's antigen is unknown. No per-base quality is available; no much larger clone lies one base away.

Study-level results and caveats: In the study, around 150 TCR beta chains were listed as associated with cytomegalovirus. The authors suggested that the approach could potentially be extended to other disease states and immunological phenotypes. In vitro tests confirmed that a few of the cytomegalovirus-associated TCR beta chains recognize cytomegalovirus antigens. The classifier was reported to diagnose cytomegalovirus status with high specificity and sensitivity in both the original cohort and the validation cohort. In a later analysis, TCRs clustered in the first cohort were found to also tend to co-occur in the 120 validation repertoires, with 90% to 95% of cluster scores above 0. A later analysis had no HLA typing for the validation cohort, so co-occurrence there was scored across all 110 or so repertoires. Most TCR sequences were seen in very few donors, while some public TCRs were found in many individuals.

Trimmed from V: 3 bases; trimmed from J: 7 bases; junction bases lacking a gene match: 8. According to the germline V gene, CDR1 reads MDHEN and CDR2 reads SYDVKM. The CDR3 numbers 16 residues from cysteine through phenylalanine. Only the CDR3 DNA stays, 48 bases, in frame from base 1. The donors were included in the validation cohort of 100 to 150 subjects, a group kept apart from the roughly 680-subject first cohort. Here the chain combines TRBV28 and TRBJ2-1; 11 central bases correspond to TRBD2. The receptor was derived from a woman aged 30 to 39 in good health and CMV-seropositive. Sequenced: PBMCs. The DNA reads as follows: TGTGCCAGCAGTTTCTATATGACTAGCGGGAAGAATGAGCAGTTCTTC. Its translation is CASSFYMTSGKNEQFF.